This TCR beta chain came from a study of response to subunit inactivated influenza vaccine (dated by TCRdb to the late 2010s). The study in broad terms: To follow how T cells responded to a trivalent subunit inactivated influenza vaccine, the researchers relied on deep quantitative profiling of the T cell receptor repertoire. The investigation overall reported the following: According to the authors, only a limited number of new T cells may be recruited by each seasonal influenza vaccination.

Comment on this clonotype: What antigen it recognizes has not been identified. Nothing much larger sits one base from this clone, and base qualities are not available.

Library prep was done by RT-PCR. Sequencing was carried out with an Illumina HiSeq 2500. The public reads were quality trimmed at Q25 with fastp and then assembled into clones with MiXCR by TCRdb, keeping productive beta chains. One record per CDR3 amino acid sequence lists the most common genes and DNA. This sample comprises some 500,000 distinct CDR3 sequences, around 25% of them detected only once. The ten biggest clones cover less than 2.5% of the sample. V has 9 bases trimmed and J has 12 bases trimmed; junction bases matching no gene number 10. Counted from cysteine to phenylalanine, this CDR3 has 12 amino acids. The entry retains the CDR3 DNA only, 36 bases that are in frame from base 1. CDR1 is given as KGHDR and CDR2 as SFDVKD, both from the germline V gene.

The receptor's source is a man between 45 and 60 years old who received an inactivated influenza vaccine. Donor details come from another sample of the same person, matched by shared clones. This chain joins TRBV24-1 to TRBJ2-1, with 7 bases matching TRBD1. This specimen was CD4+ T cells sorted from PBMCs, taken 5 days after vaccination. The nucleotide sequence is given as TGTGCCACCGCACCTACGACAGGGCGGCAGTTCTTC. Its translation is CATAPTTGRQFF.